This T cell receptor (beta chain) was found in a study of cytomegalovirus exposure and HLA in healthy donors (dated by TCRdb to 2015 to 2018). Describing the broader study: In an earlier analysis of 587 of the donors, 276 Gb of sequence data and 100 million or so unique TCR beta sequences from about 190 million T cells were reported. An early release covering 550 to 700 HLA-typed donors comprised approximately 300 gigabases of sequencing data and roughly 86 million unique TCR sequences. Of the approximately 400 genotyped donors, about 84% fell in the genetic ancestry cluster associated with self-reported Caucasian donors. The study was designed to test whether signatures of past pathogen exposure could be identified by cataloging public T cell receptors. The T cell repertoires of around 670 subjects were profiled by immunosequencing and related to cytomegalovirus serostatus. Along with the approximately 670-subject first cohort, a separate validation cohort of around 120 different subjects was used. To predict cytomegalovirus infection status, the study combined high-throughput TCR immunosequencing, statistical association of individual TCRs with disease status, and machine learning. In a later analysis, previously published TCR beta repertoires from 666 donors were re-analyzed and high-resolution HLA genotyping was added so that TCR occurrence patterns could be studied. The later analysis used no new phenotypic data to find candidate immune exposures, relying instead on TCR beta sequences and their occurrence across donors. In an earlier analysis of 550 to 700 of the donors, high-throughput TCR beta sequencing was used to judge whether each TCR beta V gene segment behaved as functional or pseudogenic. Alongside the repertoire data, information on donor age, sex, ethnicity and CMV serostatus was compiled. A later genetic analysis used genome-wide SNP genotypes for about 60% of the roughly 670 donors, treating that subset as a discovery cohort. All discovery cohort repertoires had been generated using a single sequencing platform. HLA typing included class I and class II loci at four-digit resolution. Typing coverage differed by locus: A, B, C, DRB1 and DQB1 were typed in roughly 620-640 donors, DQA1 in about 560, DPA1 in some 610, and DPB1 in just under 480. About five DR-DQ haplotypes were treated as single units for association and clustering because of strong linkage in the cohort. Across approximately 400 genotyped donors of the cohort, an average of about 200,000 unique TCR beta nucleotide sequences per donor were sequenced, and roughly a sixth of those sequences were non-productive. Overall study outcomes, separate from this receptor: In the study, some 160 TCR beta chains were listed as associated with cytomegalovirus. In an earlier analysis of more than 450 of the donors, most TCR beta V segments were observed in productive rearrangements about 90% or about 30% of the time, broadly matching IMGT annotations. The sequencing pipeline was judged likely to have produced a cluster of highly shared sequence variants as a technical artifact. In a later genetic analysis, fewer N-insertions in productive TCRs were reported among donors in an Asian-associated ancestry cluster than the 666-donor mean. An association between a missense DCLRE1C variant and V-gene and J-gene trimming of TCR beta chains was found in a later genetic analysis and replicated in an independent cohort. A later analysis found that HLA-associated TCR beta chains were more clonally expanded and had lower generation probabilities than equally common non-associated chains. Because HLA typing was missing for some donors at each locus, association tests included only the typed subset. Presence/absence analyses assumed roughly uniform sequencing depth across donors, an assumption that may not hold. In both the original and validation cohorts, the classifier was reported to diagnose cytomegalovirus status with high specificity and sensitivity. The cohort was sequenced for TCR beta chains only, and without alpha or paired-chain data the features that could be detected were limited. Specific HLA alleles were associated with more than 15,000 TCR beta sequences at a false discovery rate of 0.05 in a later analysis. Because counts were too low, around 17 rarely observed V segments, including chromosome 9 orphons, were left out of the earlier analysis of approximately 580 of the donors. According to the authors, the approach could potentially be generalized to other disease states and immunological phenotypes. According to a later analysis, TCR association rates differed among HLA loci, with DRB1 alleles showing the most associated TCRs and HLA-C alleles showing the fewest. A few of the identified cytomegalovirus-associated TCR beta chains were confirmed in vitro to be specific for cytomegalovirus antigens. In a later analysis, several top co-occurrence clusters were reported to appear linked to parvovirus B19, influenza, CMV and Epstein-Barr virus. Some IMGT-functional V segments, including TRBV6-2 and TRBV6-3, could not be distinguished by the 87-base-pair reads and were therefore excluded. When HLA alleles, especially DR and DQ, strongly co-occurred, attributing TCR associations to individual alleles was difficult. For the cohort, immune exposure information was limited to CMV serostatus. Most TCR sequences were seen in very few donors, while some public TCRs were found in many individuals. In a later analysis, most CMV-associated TCR beta chains were found to appear HLA-restricted, with HLA associations seemingly driven largely by CMV exposure. A further reported finding was that TCR beta sequences accurately predicted the HLA-A and HLA-B alleles for most subjects in the first cohort. Correlated functional status among segregating V segments might be attributable to linkage disequilibrium, but an unknown experimental factor could not be ruled out.

CDR1 and CDR2, per the germline V gene, are SGHRS and YFSETQ. V is clipped by 0 bases and J by 10 bases, and the sequence between their germline boundaries is 17 bases long. The CDR3 numbers 15 residues from cysteine through phenylalanine. This entry keeps only the CDR3 DNA: 45 bases, framed from base 1. In regard to this clone: What this receptor recognizes is not known. No clone much larger than this one lies a single base away; base qualities are absent.

The cohort was made up of 500 to 850 healthy bone marrow donors. At the time of sampling, all cohort members were nominally healthy, though unrecorded immune exposures were likely present. The donor was CMV seropositive and was included in the group of approximately 310 seropositive cohort members. Every donor gave a peripheral blood sample, and the peripheral blood mononuclear cells from that sample were used for TCR beta sequencing. The Qiagen DNeasy Blood Extraction Kit was used to extract genomic DNA from the blood cell samples. The library was obtained by the immunoSEQ multiplex PCR assay. For the multiplex PCR, a mixture combining 60 forward primers for TCR Vbeta segments and 13 reverse primers for TCR Jbeta segments was used. The CDR3 region of rearranged TCR beta genes was amplified from genomic DNA with a multiplex PCR assay. On the Illumina HiSeq System, the amplified TCR beta libraries were sequenced as 87-base-pair reads. The paper's processing steps were these. Across the roughly 600 repertoires, a later analysis counted 80 million or so unique TCR beta chains, some 11 million of which were shared by at least two donors. Raw reads were error-corrected and collapsed into unique sequences with a nearest-neighbor algorithm that merged closely related sequences to remove PCR and sequencing errors. CDR3 sequences were aligned to IMGT reference sequences to assign V, D and J gene segments. For a sequence to be retained, a match of at least six nucleotides to both a V gene segment and a J gene segment was required. Rearrangements were classified as productive when the CDR3 lacked stop codons and remained in frame with V and J, and all other rearrangements were classified as non-productive. CDR3 was defined by IMGT convention, running from the second conserved V-encoded cysteine to the conserved J-encoded phenylalanine. The earlier analysis of 450 to 750 of the donors excluded any sequence lacking an unambiguous match to a single V gene segment. An earlier analysis of around 600 of the donors classified V segments as functional when productive rearrangements were above 56.7% and as segregating when the standard deviation between donors was above 5%. A statistical classification framework was built for diagnosing cytomegalovirus status from the catalog of TCR beta chain sequences. In a later analysis, V and J genes were assigned by comparing TCR nucleotide sequences against IMGT/GENE-DB human TR gene sequences. The TCRdist pipeline was used in a later analysis to assign CDR3 sequences and most-parsimonious VDJ recombination scenarios. A later analysis defined each TCR beta chain by its CDR3 amino acid sequence plus V-gene family, and excluded reads lacking a unique V-gene family. As a way to deal with suspected cross-contamination and a sequencing artifact, a later analysis dropped 500 to 700 nucleotide sequences that were highly shared and had low generation probability. In a later analysis, a clonal expansion index was calculated for each public chain from normalized within-repertoire ranks of inferred template counts. In a later analysis, generation probabilities were computed using a VDJ recombination model fitted to out-of-frame rearrangements, and the results were checked against IGoR. In a later analysis, hypergeometric tests were used to score TCR-TCR, TCR-HLA and TCR-CMV co-occurrence, with a repertoire-size bias correction applied to TCR pairs. False discovery rates were estimated in a later analysis by permuting HLA or CMV assignments 20 times. A later analysis grouped co-occurring TCRs with DBSCAN, adding TCRdist sequence similarity when clustering within HLA-allele-positive subsets. For co-occurrence clustering, repertoires with fewer than 30,000 or more than 120,000 public chains were excluded, along with roughly 5 repertoires with anomalous nucleotide sharing. TCRdb mirrors the immuneACCESS table, restricted to in-frame sequences. Some clones are absent from its copies; in checked studies, under half trace to an unresolved V gene, and the reason for the others is unknown. The V and J calls and clone size come from that table; D and trimming were worked out from the DNA. The sample table contains 150,000 or so clones; only one count was recorded for around 80% of them. The ten largest account for 9.5% to 15% of the sample.

The TCR sequence derives from a man aged 30 to 45 in good health and CMV-seropositive. This chain is built from TRBV5-1 and TRBJ2-1; the best D guess is TRBD2, with 7 bases matching. Source material: PBMCs. CDR3 reads: CASSLEGWGGPEQFF. The DNA sequence is as follows: TGCGCCAGCAGCTTGGAGGGCTGGGGGGGGCCGGAGCAGTTCTTC. Reference TRBV5-1 and TRBJ2-1 proteins supply the regions before and after the CDR3; the full variable domain is: KAGVTQTPRYLIKTRGQQVTLSCSPISGHRSVSWYQQTPGQGLQFLFEYFSETQRNKGNFPGRFSGRQFSNSRSEMNVSTLELGDSALYLCASSLEGWGGPEQFFGPGTRLTVL.